This T cell receptor beta chain is drawn from a study of human thymus T cells. Study results and caveats: The authors found apparently biased V and J gene usage in thymic and blood repertoires. Unrelated individuals reportedly shared highly overlapping thymic TCR repertoires.

The V gene's germline CDR1 is MGHRA and CDR2 YSYEKL. J gave up 5 bases and V 1 base, and 6 bases lay outside the gene matches. This CDR3 is 17 amino acids long. Using immunoSEQ multiplex PCR, the repertoire was profiled, and TCRdb retains in-frame clones only, with some absent. Of roughly 120,000 clones in the sample, about 93% were seen once. Corrective heart surgery yielded resections, and these provided the thymus tissue. Donors consisted of healthy Finnish infants (having corrective surgery for congenital heart defects). This clone was found once. The target antigen is unknown. The sequencing input was thymus tissue. The clonotype comes from a boy under two years old with a congenital heart defect but otherwise immunologically healthy. This chain links TRBV4-1 with TRBJ1-5, with 12 bases that match TRBD1. In nucleotides, the CDR3 is TGCGCCAGCAGCCAAGCGCCGGGACAGGGGGCGGATCAGCCCCAGCATTTT. Its protein is CASSQAPGQGADQPQHF.